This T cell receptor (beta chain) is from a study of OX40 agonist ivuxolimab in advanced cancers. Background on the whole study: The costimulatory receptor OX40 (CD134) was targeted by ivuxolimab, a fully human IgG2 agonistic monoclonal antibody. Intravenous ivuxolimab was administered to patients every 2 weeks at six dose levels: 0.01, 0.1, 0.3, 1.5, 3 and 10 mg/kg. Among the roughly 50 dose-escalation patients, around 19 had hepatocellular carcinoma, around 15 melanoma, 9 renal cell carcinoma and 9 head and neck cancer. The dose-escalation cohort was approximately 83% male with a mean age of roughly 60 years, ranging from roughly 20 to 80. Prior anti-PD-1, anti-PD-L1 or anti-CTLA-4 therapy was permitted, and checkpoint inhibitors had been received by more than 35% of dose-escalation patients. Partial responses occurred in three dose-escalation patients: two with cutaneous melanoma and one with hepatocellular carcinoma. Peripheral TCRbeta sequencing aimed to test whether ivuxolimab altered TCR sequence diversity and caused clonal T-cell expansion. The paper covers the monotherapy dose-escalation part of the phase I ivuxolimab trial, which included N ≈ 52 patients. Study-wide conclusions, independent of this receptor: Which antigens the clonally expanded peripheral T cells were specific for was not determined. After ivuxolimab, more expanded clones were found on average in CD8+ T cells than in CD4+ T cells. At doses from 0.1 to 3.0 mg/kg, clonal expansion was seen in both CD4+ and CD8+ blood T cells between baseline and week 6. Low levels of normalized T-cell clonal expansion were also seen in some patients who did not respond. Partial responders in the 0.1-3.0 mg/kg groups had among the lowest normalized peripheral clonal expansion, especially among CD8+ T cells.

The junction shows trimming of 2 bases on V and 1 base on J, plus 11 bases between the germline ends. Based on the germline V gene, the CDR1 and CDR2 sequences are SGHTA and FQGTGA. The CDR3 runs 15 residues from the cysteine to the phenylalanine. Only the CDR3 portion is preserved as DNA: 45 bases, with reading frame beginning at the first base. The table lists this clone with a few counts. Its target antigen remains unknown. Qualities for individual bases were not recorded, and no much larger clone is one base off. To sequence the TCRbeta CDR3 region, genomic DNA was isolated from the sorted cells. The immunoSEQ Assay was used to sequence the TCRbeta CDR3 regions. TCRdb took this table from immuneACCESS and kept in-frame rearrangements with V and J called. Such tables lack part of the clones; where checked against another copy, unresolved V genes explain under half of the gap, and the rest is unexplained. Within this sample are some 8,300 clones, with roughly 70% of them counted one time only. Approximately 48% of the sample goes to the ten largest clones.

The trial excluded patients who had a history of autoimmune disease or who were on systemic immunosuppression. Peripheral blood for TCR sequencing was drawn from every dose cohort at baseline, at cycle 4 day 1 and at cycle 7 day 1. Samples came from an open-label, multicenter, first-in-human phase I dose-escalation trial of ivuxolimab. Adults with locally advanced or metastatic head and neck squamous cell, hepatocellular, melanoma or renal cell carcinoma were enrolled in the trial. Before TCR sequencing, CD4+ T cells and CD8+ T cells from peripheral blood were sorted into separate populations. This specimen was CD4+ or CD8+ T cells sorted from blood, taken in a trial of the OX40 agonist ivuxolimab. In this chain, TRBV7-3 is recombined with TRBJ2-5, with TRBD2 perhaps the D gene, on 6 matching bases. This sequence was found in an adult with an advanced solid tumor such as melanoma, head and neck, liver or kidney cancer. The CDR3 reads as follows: CASSLYAGTQETQYF. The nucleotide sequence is TGTGCCAGCAGCTTATATGCGGGGACCCAAGAGACCCAGTACTTC. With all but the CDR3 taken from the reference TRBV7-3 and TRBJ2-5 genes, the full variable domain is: GAGVSQTPSNKVTEKGKYVELRCDPISGHTALYWYRQSLGQGPEFLIYFQGTGAADDSGLPNDRFFAVRPEGSVSTLKIQRTERGDSAVYLCASSLYAGTQETQYFGPGTRLLVL.